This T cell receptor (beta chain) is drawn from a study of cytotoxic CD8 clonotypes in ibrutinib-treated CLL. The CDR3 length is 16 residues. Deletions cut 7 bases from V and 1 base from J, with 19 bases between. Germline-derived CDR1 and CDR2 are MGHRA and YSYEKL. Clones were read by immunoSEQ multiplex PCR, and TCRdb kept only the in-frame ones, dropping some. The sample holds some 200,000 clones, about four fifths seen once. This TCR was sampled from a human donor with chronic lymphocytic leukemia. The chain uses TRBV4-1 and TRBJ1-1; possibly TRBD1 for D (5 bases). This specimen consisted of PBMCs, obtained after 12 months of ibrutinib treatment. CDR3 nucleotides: TGCGCCAGCAAGAAGGGGCTAGTACGTTCGAACACTGAAGCTTTCTTT. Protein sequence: CASKKGLVRSNTEAFF.